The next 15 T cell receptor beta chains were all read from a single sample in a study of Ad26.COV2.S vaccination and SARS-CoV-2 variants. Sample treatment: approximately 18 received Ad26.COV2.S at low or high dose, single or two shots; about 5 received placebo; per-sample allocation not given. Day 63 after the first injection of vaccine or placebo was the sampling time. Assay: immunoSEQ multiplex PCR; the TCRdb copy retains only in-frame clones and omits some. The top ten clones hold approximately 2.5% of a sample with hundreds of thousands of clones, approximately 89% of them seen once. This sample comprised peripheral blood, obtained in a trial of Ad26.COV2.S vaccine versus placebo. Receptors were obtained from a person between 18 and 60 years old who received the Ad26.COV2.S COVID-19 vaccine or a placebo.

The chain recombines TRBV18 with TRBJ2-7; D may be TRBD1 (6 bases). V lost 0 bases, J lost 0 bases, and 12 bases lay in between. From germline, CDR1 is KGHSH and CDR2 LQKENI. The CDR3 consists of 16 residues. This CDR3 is CASSPPAKGGSYEQYF. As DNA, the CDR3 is TGTGCCAGCTCACCACCGGCTAAAGGGGGCTCCTACGAGCAGTACTTC. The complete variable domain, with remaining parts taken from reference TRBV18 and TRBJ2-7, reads NAGVMQNPRHLVRRRGQEARLRCSPMKGHSHVYWYRQLPEEGLKFMVYLQKENIIDESGMPKERFSAEFPKEGPSILRIQQVVRGDSAAYFCASSPPAKGGSYEQYFGPGTRLTVT.

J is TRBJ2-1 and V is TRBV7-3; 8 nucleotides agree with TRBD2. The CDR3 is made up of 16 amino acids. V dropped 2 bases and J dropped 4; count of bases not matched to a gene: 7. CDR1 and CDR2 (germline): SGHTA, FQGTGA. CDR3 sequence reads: CASSLGLASPYNEQFF. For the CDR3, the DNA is TGTGCCAGCAGCTTAGGACTAGCCTCCCCATACAATGAGCAGTTCTTC.

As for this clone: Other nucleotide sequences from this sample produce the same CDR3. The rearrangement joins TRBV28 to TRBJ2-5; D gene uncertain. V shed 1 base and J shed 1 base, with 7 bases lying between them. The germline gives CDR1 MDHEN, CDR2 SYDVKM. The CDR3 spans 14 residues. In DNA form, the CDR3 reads TGTGCCAGCAGTTTATCACGGGCCCAAGAGACCCAGTACTTC. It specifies CASSLSRAQETQYF.

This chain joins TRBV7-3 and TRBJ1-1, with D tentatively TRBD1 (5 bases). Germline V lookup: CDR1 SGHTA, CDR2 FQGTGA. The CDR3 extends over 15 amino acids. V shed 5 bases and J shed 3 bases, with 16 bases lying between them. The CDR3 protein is CASSPGRGRDTEAFF. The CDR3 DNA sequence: TGTGCCAGCAGCCCCGGGAGGGGTAGGGACACTGAAGCTTTCTTT.

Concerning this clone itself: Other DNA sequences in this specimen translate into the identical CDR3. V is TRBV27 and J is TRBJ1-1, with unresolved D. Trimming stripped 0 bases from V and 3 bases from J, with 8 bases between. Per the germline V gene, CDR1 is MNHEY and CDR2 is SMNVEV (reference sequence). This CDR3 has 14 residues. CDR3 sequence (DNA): TGTGCCAGCAGTTTATCGACGGGGTACACTGAAGCTTTCTTT. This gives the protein CASSLSTGYTEAFF.

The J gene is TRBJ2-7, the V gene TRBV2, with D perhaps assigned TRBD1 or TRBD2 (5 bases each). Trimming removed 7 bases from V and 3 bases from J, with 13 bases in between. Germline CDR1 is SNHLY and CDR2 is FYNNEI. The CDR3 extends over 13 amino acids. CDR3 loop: CASTLEGYYEQYF. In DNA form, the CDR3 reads TGTGCCAGCACGCTAGAGGGGTACTACGAGCAGTACTTC.

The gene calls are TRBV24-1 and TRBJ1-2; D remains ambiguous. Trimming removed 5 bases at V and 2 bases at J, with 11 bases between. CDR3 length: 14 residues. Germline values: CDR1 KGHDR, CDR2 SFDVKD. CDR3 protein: CATSGGVANYGYTF. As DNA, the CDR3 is TGTGCCACCAGTGGCGGGGTGGCCAACTATGGCTACACCTTC.

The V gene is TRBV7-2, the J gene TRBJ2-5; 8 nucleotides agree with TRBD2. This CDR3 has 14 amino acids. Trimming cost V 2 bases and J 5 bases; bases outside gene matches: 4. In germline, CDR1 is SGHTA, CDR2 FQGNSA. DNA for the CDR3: TGTGCCAGCAGCTTATACGGGGGGGCGGAGACCCAGTACTTC. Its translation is CASSLYGGAETQYF.

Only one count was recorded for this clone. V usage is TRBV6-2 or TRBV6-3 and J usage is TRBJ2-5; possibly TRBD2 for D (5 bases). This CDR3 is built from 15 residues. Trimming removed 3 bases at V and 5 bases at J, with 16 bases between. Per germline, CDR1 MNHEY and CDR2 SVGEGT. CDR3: CASSYDGRRSETQYF. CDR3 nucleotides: TGTGCCAGCAGTTATGATGGCAGGAGGTCGGAGACCCAGTACTTC.

The CDR3 protein is CASSLFSPSYGYTF. CDR3 nucleotide sequence: TGCGCCAGCAGCCTTTTCTCCCCGTCCTATGGCTACACCTTC. This sequence joins TRBV5-1 and TRBJ1-2; D not resolved. Germline V gene data show CDR1 as SGHRS and CDR2 as YFSETQ. The CDR3 is 14 residues long. Trimming shortened V by 4 bases and J by 4 bases, and 14 bases separated the two germline ends.

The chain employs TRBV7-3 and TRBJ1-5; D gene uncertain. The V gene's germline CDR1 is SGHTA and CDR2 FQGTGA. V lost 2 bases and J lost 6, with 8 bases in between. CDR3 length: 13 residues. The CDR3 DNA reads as TGTGCCAGCAGCTTACAGGCCGGTCAGCCCCAGCATTTT. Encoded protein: CASSLQAGQPQHF.

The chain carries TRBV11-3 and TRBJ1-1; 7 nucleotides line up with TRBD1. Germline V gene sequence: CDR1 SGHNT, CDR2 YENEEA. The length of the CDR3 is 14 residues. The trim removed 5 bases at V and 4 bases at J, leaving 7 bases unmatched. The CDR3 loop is CASSVTGVGTEAFF. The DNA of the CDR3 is TGTGCCAGCAGCGTCACAGGGGTGGGCACTGAAGCTTTCTTT.

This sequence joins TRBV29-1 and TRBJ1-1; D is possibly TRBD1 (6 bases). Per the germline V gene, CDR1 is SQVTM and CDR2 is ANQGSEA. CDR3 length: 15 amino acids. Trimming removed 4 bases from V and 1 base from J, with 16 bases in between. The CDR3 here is CSVAGVSSGNTEAFF. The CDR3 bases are TGCAGCGTTGCAGGGGTCAGTTCAGGGAACACTGAAGCTTTCTTT.

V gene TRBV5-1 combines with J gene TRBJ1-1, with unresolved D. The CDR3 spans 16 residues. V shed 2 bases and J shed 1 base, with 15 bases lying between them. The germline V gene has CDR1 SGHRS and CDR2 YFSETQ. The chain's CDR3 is CASSLGLAYQNTEAFF. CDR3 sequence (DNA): TGCGCCAGCAGCTTAGGACTGGCTTATCAGAACACTGAAGCTTTCTTT. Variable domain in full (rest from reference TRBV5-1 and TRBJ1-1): KAGVTQTPRYLIKTRGQQVTLSCSPISGHRSVSWYQQTPGQGLQFLFEYFSETQRNKGNFPGRFSGRQFSNSRSEMNVSTLELGDSALYLCASSLGLAYQNTEAFFGQGTRLTVV.

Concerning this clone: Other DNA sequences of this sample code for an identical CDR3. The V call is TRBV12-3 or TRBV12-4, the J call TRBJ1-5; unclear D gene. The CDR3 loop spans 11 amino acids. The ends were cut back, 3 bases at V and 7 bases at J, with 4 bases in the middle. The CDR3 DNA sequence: TGTGCCAGCAGTTTGGGGCAGCCCCAGCATTTT. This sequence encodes CASSLGQPQHF.